This entry lists 26 T cell receptor beta chains sequenced from one sample in a study of T cells expressing NK-cell markers. TCRdb re-called the 5' RACE reads; one entry per CDR3 protein, DNA not given. This table lists roughly 420,000 distinct CDR3 sequences. Material: blood T cells: a sorted CD56 or NKG2C T cell subset, CD4+ or CD8+ T cells, or bulk PBMC T cells (not recorded which). The receptors originated from a woman between 18 and 70 years old in good health.

This sequence joins TRBV5-4 and TRBJ2-3; TCRdb selects TRBD2, and the lack of DNA leaves this call unchecked. The CDR3 consists of 12 residues. Germline V CDR1 and CDR2: SGHNT, YYREEE (reference sequence). CDR3 sequence reads: CASSLALREGTF.

The V gene is TRBV19, the J gene TRBJ2-1; with no DNA, the TCRdb D assignment of TRBD2 cannot be verified. The CDR3 runs to 16 residues. The germline V gene has CDR1 LNHDA and CDR2 SQIVND (reference sequence). CDR3 sequence: CASSIGQRNLYNEQFF.

The chain has TRBV7-2 and TRBJ2-5; the TCRdb D gene call, TRBD1, has no DNA to confirm it. The CDR3 extends over 13 amino acids. From germline, CDR1 is SGHTA and CDR2 FQGNSA. The CDR3 loop reads CASSSQGWETQYF.

The chain links TRBV9 to TRBJ2-7; TCRdb outputs TRBD2, but without DNA this stays unchecked. CDR1 and CDR2 from the germline V gene are SGDLS and YYNGEE. This CDR3 is built from 15 residues. CDR3 amino acids: CASSVEGDDSYEQYF.

The chain is built from TRBV4-1 and TRBJ2-5; the D call of TRBD2 rests on TCRdb alone, since no DNA is present to check it. This CDR3 is built from 13 residues. CDR1 MGHRA and CDR2 YSYEKL come from the germline V gene. The CDR3: CASSQLGLETQYF.

Here the CDR3 reads CASSPGLAGAEQYF. This chain uses TRBV3-1 with TRBJ2-7; TCRdb's D call of TRBD2 is untestable without DNA. Looked up from germline, CDR1 is LGHDT and CDR2 is YNNKEL (reference sequence). This CDR3 has 14 residues.

J is TRBJ2-5 and V is TRBV20-1; no DNA is available, so the TRBD1 call from TCRdb remains unchecked. Germline CDR1 DFQATT, CDR2 SNEGSKA (reference sequence). The CDR3 is made up of 14 amino acids. CDR3 protein: CSAPRRTSQETQYF.

The chain joins TRBV5-1 to TRBJ2-1. In germline, CDR1 is SGHRS, CDR2 YFSETQ. The CDR3 has 14 residues. This CDR3 is CASSLDSRRSEQFF.

The chain carries TRBV20-1 and TRBJ2-1; TCRdb gives TRBD1 as the D gene, but with no DNA this cannot be confirmed. The CDR3 has 14 amino acids. Germline lookup yields CDR1 DFQATT and CDR2 SNEGSKA (reference sequence). This chain's CDR3 is CSASRDRGGNEQFF.

The chain employs TRBV7-9 and TRBJ2-7. Germline loops: CDR1 SEHNR, CDR2 FQNEAQ (reference sequence). The CDR3 length is 12 residues. The CDR3 protein is CASSFAFYEQYF. The full variable domain, its missing parts supplied by reference TRBV7-9 and TRBJ2-7, is DTGVSQNPRHKITKRGQNVTFRCDPISEHNRLYWYRQTLGQGPEFLTYFQNEAQLEKSRLLSDRFSAERPKGSFSTLEIQRTEQGDSAMYLCASSFAFYEQYFGPGTRLTVT.

The chain is built from TRBV12-3 or TRBV12-4 and TRBJ2-1; TCRdb indicates TRBD1, and absent DNA this call remains unverified. This CDR3 region has 15 residues. The CDR3 reads CASRIAGGPGNEQFF.

The rearrangement joins TRBV2 to TRBJ2-1; absent DNA, TCRdb's TRBD1 call cannot be checked. The CDR3 runs 14 residues. CDR1 and CDR2 (germline): SNHLY, FYNNEI. The CDR3 here is CASSRSQGYGEQFF.

The rearrangement links TRBV7-8 to TRBJ1-1; TCRdb calls TRBD1, which cannot be checked without DNA. The CDR3 totals 13 residues. Germline CDR1 and CDR2: SGHVS and FQNEAQ. This CDR3 reads CASSLAQETPALF.

V is TRBV7-9 and J is TRBJ2-1; without DNA, the TCRdb call of TRBD1 cannot be checked. The CDR3 is 15 residues long. Germline V gene data show CDR1 as SEHNR and CDR2 as FQNEAQ (reference sequence). CDR3 amino acids: CASSLSLAGLNEQFF.

The chain recombines TRBV4-2 with TRBJ2-1. The CDR3 runs to 17 residues. Germline V lookup: CDR1 LGHNA, CDR2 YNFKEQ. The chain's CDR3 is CASSQDWVRGSYNEQFF.

The V and J genes are TRBV7-6 and TRBJ1-2. This CDR3 contains 13 residues. Per the germline V gene, CDR1 is SGHVS and CDR2 is FNYEAQ. The CDR3 spells CASSTRGSLFYTF.

This chain links TRBV7-2 with TRBJ1-6. Germline CDR1 and CDR2: SGHTA and FQGNSA. The CDR3 length is 15 residues. The CDR3 spells CASSLGRQSLSPLHF.

This chain links TRBV29-1 with TRBJ2-1. The CDR3 runs 12 residues. Germline V gene sequence: CDR1 SQVTM, CDR2 ANQGSEA. The CDR3 reads CSADSSYNEQFF.

The chain combines TRBV18 with TRBJ1-4. Germline V gene lookup returns CDR1 KGHSH and CDR2 LQKENI. The CDR3 runs 15 residues. The CDR3 sequence is CASSPYGQTNEKLFF.

V usage is TRBV24-1 and J usage is TRBJ2-3; with no DNA, the TCRdb D assignment of TRBD2 cannot be verified. The CDR3 is made up of 15 amino acids. Germline V gene data show CDR1 as KGHDR and CDR2 as SFDVKD. CDR3 residues: CATSDPAGVGDTQYF.

The chain employs TRBV6-1 and TRBJ2-3; TCRdb outputs TRBD1, but without DNA this stays unchecked. The CDR3 totals 14 residues. Germline V gene lookup returns CDR1 MNHNS and CDR2 SASEGT. This CDR3 reads CASSGGDDTDTQYF.

The chain has TRBV30 and TRBJ1-5; the TCRdb call, TRBD1, lacks DNA for checking. Germline CDR1 and CDR2: GTSNPN and SVGIG (reference sequence). The CDR3 is 13 amino acids. The CDR3 is CAGDSQGGQPQHF. Drawing the rest from reference TRBV30 and TRBJ1-5, the complete variable domain is SQTIHQWPATLVQPVGSPLSLECTVEGTSNPNLYWYRQAAGRGLQLLFYSVGIGQISSEVPQNLSASRPQDRQFILSSKKLLLSDSGFYLCAGDSQGGQPQHFGDGTRLSIL.

The V call is TRBV4-1, the J call TRBJ2-1; TCRdb outputs TRBD2, but without DNA this stays unchecked. This CDR3 is 16 amino acids long. Germline loops: CDR1 MGHRA, CDR2 YSYEKL. The CDR3 spells CASSQGTSGVAYEQFF.

The genes are TRBV3-1 and TRBJ2-1; TCRdb calls TRBD1, which cannot be checked without DNA. From germline, CDR1 is LGHDT and CDR2 YNNKEL (reference sequence). CDR3 length: 12 amino acids. The CDR3 loop reads CASSQGGWEQFF.

This chain uses TRBV9 with TRBJ2-7. The CDR3 spans 14 residues. Per the germline V gene, CDR1 is SGDLS and CDR2 is YYNGEE. The CDR3 loop is CASSVASAAYEQYF.

The V call is TRBV29-1, the J call TRBJ2-5; no DNA is available, so the TRBD2 call from TCRdb remains unchecked. Germline CDR1 is SQVTM and CDR2 is ANQGSEA. The CDR3 spans 15 residues. The CDR3: CSVARTSGRVETQYF.